This is a list of T cell receptor beta chains from one sample in a study of Graves' ophthalmopathy and Graves' hyperthyroidism. TCRdb used MiXCR to reprocess the multiplex PCR reads, holding one entry per CDR3 protein. Of about 660,000 distinct CDR3 sequences listed, approximately 39% are singletons. Sample: peripheral blood. The receptors come from an adult man with Graves' ophthalmopathy. The CDR3 runs from the conserved cysteine through the conserved F or W. Fields, in order: CDR3 protein, CDR3 DNA, clone size, V gene, D gene, J gene. A D gene is named only where the DNA matches it firmly. Size values are once, few and many counts, or a class for expanded clones, and some rows have none.

CDR3aa: CASSEKGQASNQPQHF
CDR3nt: TGTGCCAGCAGTGAAAAGGGACAGGCGAGCAATCAGCCCCAGCATTTT
abundance: many
v_gene: TRBV2
d_gene: TRBD1
j_gene: TRBJ1-5

CDR3aa: CASNRVGTNEKLFF
CDR3nt: TGTGCCAGTAATCGAGTGGGAACTAATGAAAAACTGTTTTTT
abundance: many
v_gene: TRBV19
d_gene: NA
j_gene: TRBJ1-4

CDR3aa: CASSPRGTETQYF
CDR3nt: TGTGCCAGCAGCCCTAGGGGTACGGAGACCCAGTACTTC
abundance: many
v_gene: TRBV28
d_gene: NA
j_gene: TRBJ2-5

CDR3aa: CASTGGNTEAFF
CDR3nt: TGTGCCAGTACCGGGGGGAACACTGAAGCTTTCTTT
abundance: many
v_gene: TRBV19
d_gene: NA
j_gene: TRBJ1-1

CDR3aa: CASSPEPGYGYTF
CDR3nt: TGTGCCAGCAGCCCCGAGCCCGGGTATGGCTACACCTTC
abundance: NA
v_gene: TRBV7-9
d_gene: NA
j_gene: TRBJ1-2

CDR3aa: CASSQNFLGGNTGELFF
CDR3nt: TGTGCCAGCAGCCAAAACTTCTTAGGGGGTAACACCGGGGAGCTGTTTTTT
abundance: NA
v_gene: TRBV14
d_gene: NA
j_gene: TRBJ2-2

CDR3aa: CASSQKNRDRARAFF
CDR3nt: TGTGCCAGCAGCCAAAAAAACCGGGACAGGGCTCGAGCTTTCTTT
abundance: NA
v_gene: TRBV7-2
d_gene: TRBD1
j_gene: TRBJ1-1

CDR3aa: CAIGRGQGEGGYTF
CDR3nt: TGTGCCATCGGTAGGGGACAGGGTGAAGGCGGCTACACCTTC
abundance: many
v_gene: TRBV10-3
d_gene: TRBD1
j_gene: TRBJ1-2

CDR3aa: CASSQVLSTEAFF
CDR3nt: TGCGCCAGCAGCCAAGTCCTAAGCACTGAAGCTTTCTTT
abundance: few
v_gene: TRBV4-1
d_gene: NA
j_gene: TRBJ1-1

CDR3aa: CATSTMEDQPQYF
CDR3nt: TGTGCCACCTCGACAATGGAAGATCAGCCCCAGTACTTC
abundance: NA
v_gene: TRBV10-3
d_gene: NA
j_gene: TRBJ2-5

CDR3aa: CASSRGYTYEQYF
CDR3nt: TGTGCCAGCAGTCGCGGCTACACCTACGAGCAGTACTTC
abundance: many
v_gene: TRBV7-8
d_gene: NA
j_gene: TRBJ2-7

CDR3aa: CASSASGTPTYEQYF
CDR3nt: TGTGCCAGTAGTGCTTCCGGGACTCCGACCTACGAGCAGTACTTC
abundance: NA
v_gene: TRBV19
d_gene: NA
j_gene: TRBJ2-7

CDR3aa: CASSFTGSRLSGNTIYF
CDR3nt: TGTGCCAGCAGTTTTACGGGAAGCCGCCTCTCTGGAAACACCATATATTTT
abundance: many
v_gene: TRBV12-3/TRBV12-4
d_gene: NA
j_gene: TRBJ1-3

CDR3aa: CASSLSGPVDGYTF
CDR3nt: TGCGCCAGCAGCCTTTCCGGGCCGGTAGATGGCTACACCTTC
abundance: few
v_gene: TRBV5-1
d_gene: NA
j_gene: TRBJ1-2

CDR3aa: CASSPTYNEAETQYF
CDR3nt: TGTGCCAGCAGCCCTACCTACAATGAGGCAGAGACCCAGTACTTC
abundance: once
v_gene: TRBV7-9
d_gene: NA
j_gene: TRBJ2-5

CDR3aa: CATSRDLEGVDEQYF
CDR3nt: TGTGCCACCAGCAGAGATTTGGAGGGGGTCGACGAGCAGTACTTC
abundance: many
v_gene: TRBV15
d_gene: NA
j_gene: TRBJ2-7

CDR3aa: CATSGSSSGSLIGGDTQYF
CDR3nt: TGTGCCACCAGCGGCTCTTCTAGCGGGTCCTTGATTGGGGGAGATACGCAGTATTTT
abundance: few
v_gene: TRBV15
d_gene: TRBD2
j_gene: TRBJ2-3

CDR3aa: CASSISIAGGGYTF
CDR3nt: TGTGCCAGTAGTATTAGTATCGCAGGGGGAGGCTACACCTTC
abundance: few
v_gene: TRBV19
d_gene: TRBD1
j_gene: TRBJ1-2

CDR3aa: CASSLTPGLGEQYF
CDR3nt: TGTGCCAGCAGCCTCACCCCAGGCTTGGGCGAGCAGTACTTC
abundance: many
v_gene: TRBV7-2
d_gene: NA
j_gene: TRBJ2-7

CDR3aa: CASSVGDRGLSYGYTF
CDR3nt: TGTGCCAGCAGTGTAGGGGACAGGGGGCTCAGCTATGGCTACACCTTC
abundance: NA
v_gene: TRBV10-3
d_gene: TRBD1
j_gene: TRBJ1-2

CDR3aa: CATIGTGGNVLTF
CDR3nt: TGTGCCACCATCGGGACAGGGGGCAACGTCCTGACTTTC
abundance: NA
v_gene: TRBV10-3
d_gene: TRBD1
j_gene: TRBJ2-6

CDR3aa: CASSGTVGNTIYF
CDR3nt: TGTGCCAGCAGCGGGACAGTTGGAAACACCATATATTTT
abundance: many
v_gene: TRBV9
d_gene: NA
j_gene: TRBJ1-3

CDR3aa: CASSGGTGSYSNQPQHF
CDR3nt: TGTGCCAGCAGCGGGGGGACAGGGAGTTATAGCAATCAGCCCCAGCATTTT
abundance: many
v_gene: TRBV7-8
d_gene: TRBD1
j_gene: TRBJ1-5

CDR3aa: CSAIGGTQYF
CDR3nt: TGCAGTGCTATAGGTGGGACCCAGTACTTC
abundance: many
v_gene: TRBV20-1
d_gene: NA
j_gene: TRBJ2-5

CDR3aa: CASSGPGQGSYGYTF
CDR3nt: TGTGCCAGCAGTGGTCCGGGACAGGGATCTTATGGCTACACCTTC
abundance: few
v_gene: TRBV25-1
d_gene: TRBD1
j_gene: TRBJ1-2

CDR3aa: CASSQTGFETQYF
CDR3nt: TGTGCCAGCAGCCAGACAGGGTTCGAGACCCAGTACTTC
abundance: many
v_gene: TRBV7-2
d_gene: TRBD1
j_gene: TRBJ2-5

CDR3aa: CASGLGLGTEAFF
CDR3nt: TGTGCTAGTGGTTTGGGGTTGGGCACTGAAGCTTTCTTT
abundance: few
v_gene: TRBV12-5
d_gene: NA
j_gene: TRBJ1-1

CDR3aa: CASSMGQGANGELFF
CDR3nt: TGTGCCAGCAGCATGGGACAGGGGGCTAACGGGGAGCTGTTTTTT
abundance: NA
v_gene: TRBV11-2
d_gene: TRBD1
j_gene: TRBJ2-2

CDR3aa: CASSFTEETQYF
CDR3nt: TGTGCCAGCAGTTTCACGGAAGAGACCCAGTACTTC
abundance: many
v_gene: TRBV12-3/TRBV12-4
d_gene: NA
j_gene: TRBJ2-5

CDR3aa: CSREGAWGSNQPQHF
CDR3nt: TGCAGTAGGGAGGGGGCGTGGGGGAGCAATCAGCCCCAGCATTTT
abundance: NA
v_gene: TRBV29-1
d_gene: TRBD1
j_gene: TRBJ1-5

CDR3aa: CAISPGQGLSEAFF
CDR3nt: TGTGCCATCTCTCCAGGACAGGGTCTTTCTGAAGCTTTCTTT
abundance: many
v_gene: TRBV10-3
d_gene: TRBD1
j_gene: TRBJ1-1

CDR3aa: CSARGYELTGIEDVLTF
CDR3nt: TGCAGTGCTAGGGGGTATGAATTGACAGGGATTGAGGACGTCCTGACTTTC
abundance: few
v_gene: TRBV20-1
d_gene: TRBD1
j_gene: TRBJ2-6

CDR3aa: CASSFVTGGSNEKLFF
CDR3nt: TGCGCCAGCAGCTTCGTTACAGGGGGATCTAATGAAAAACTGTTTTTT
abundance: few
v_gene: TRBV5-1
d_gene: TRBD1
j_gene: TRBJ1-4

CDR3aa: CASSQVGYGYTIYF
CDR3nt: TGTGCCAGCAGCCAAGTGGGGTATGGCTACACCATATATTTT
abundance: NA
v_gene: TRBV14
d_gene: NA
j_gene: TRBJ1-3

CDR3aa: CASSSYSGRGETQYF
CDR3nt: TGTGCCAGCAGCTCCTATAGCGGGAGAGGGGAGACCCAGTACTTC
abundance: many
v_gene: TRBV14
d_gene: TRBD2
j_gene: TRBJ2-5